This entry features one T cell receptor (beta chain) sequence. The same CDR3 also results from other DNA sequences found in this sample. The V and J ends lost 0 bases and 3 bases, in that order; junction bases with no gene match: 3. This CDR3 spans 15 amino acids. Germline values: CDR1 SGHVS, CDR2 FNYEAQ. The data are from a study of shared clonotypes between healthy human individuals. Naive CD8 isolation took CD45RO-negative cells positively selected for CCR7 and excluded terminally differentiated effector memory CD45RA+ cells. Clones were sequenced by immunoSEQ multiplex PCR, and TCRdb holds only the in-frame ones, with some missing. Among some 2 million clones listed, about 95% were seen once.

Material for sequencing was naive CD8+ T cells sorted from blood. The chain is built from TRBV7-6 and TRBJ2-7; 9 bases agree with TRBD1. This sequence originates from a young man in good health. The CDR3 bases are TGTGCCAGCAGCTTAGCCGGACAGGGGAACTACGAGCAGTACTTC. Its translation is CASSLAGQGNYEQYF. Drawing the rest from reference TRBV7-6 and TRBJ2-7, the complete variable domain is GAGVSQSPRYKVTKRGQDVALRCDPISGHVSLYWYRQALGQGPEFLTYFNYEAQQDKSGLPNDRFSAERPEGSISTLTIQRTEQRDSAMYRCASSLAGQGNYEQYFGPGTRLTVT.